This note documents a single T cell receptor beta chain sequence. The antigen remains undetermined. TCRdb reprocessed the reads with MiXCR, giving one entry per CDR3 protein. The profile shows roughly 90,000 distinct CDR3 sequences, 25% to 35% of them singletons. The germline V gene encodes CDR1 SGHNT and CDR2 YYREEE (reference sequence). After removal of 4 bases from V and 2 bases from J, the junction contained 12 bases not matched to a gene. The CDR3 runs to 16 residues. This sample was taken from a study of T cell repertoires in cytomegalovirus infection. The specimen comprised CD8+ T cells from cultured PBMCs, sampled from culture after CMV antigen stimulation. The gene calls are TRBV5-4 and TRBJ2-7; TRBD1 aligns across 7 bases. This TCR was recovered from a human donor in good health (CMV status not recorded). Some clones in this sample may be carry-over from other donors' samples. CDR3 DNA: TGTGCCAGCAGCACCGATCGACAGGGATCCACCTACGAGCAGTACTTC. Translation: CASSTDRQGSTYEQYF.